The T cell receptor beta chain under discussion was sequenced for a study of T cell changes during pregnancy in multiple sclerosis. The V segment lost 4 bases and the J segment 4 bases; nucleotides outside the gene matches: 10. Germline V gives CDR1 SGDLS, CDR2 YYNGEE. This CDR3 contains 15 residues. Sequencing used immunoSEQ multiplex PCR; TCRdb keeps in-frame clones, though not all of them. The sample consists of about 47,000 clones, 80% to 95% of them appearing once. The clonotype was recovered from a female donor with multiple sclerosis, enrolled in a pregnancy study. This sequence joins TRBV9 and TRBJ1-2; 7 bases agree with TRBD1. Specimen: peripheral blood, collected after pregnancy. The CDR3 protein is CASSRLGTASYGYTF. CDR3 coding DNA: TGTGCCAGCAGCCGTCTCGGGACAGCTTCCTATGGCTACACCTTC.